This T cell receptor (beta chain) was observed in a study of T cells in Graves' hyperthyroidism and ophthalmopathy. Overall study findings and caveats: Most thyroid clonotypes that were expanded above 0.001 also turned up in blood.

This clonotype showed up just a few times. Antigen unknown. When ophthalmopathy did not progress within 18 months, Graves' hyperthyroidism was considered stable. The diagnostic basis comprised clinical symptoms, serum thyroxine and TRAb, thyroid ultrasound and orbital computed tomography. This CDR3 comprises 15 residues. Trimming removed 5 bases from V and 1 base from J; junction bases left unmatched: 7. Germline lookup yields CDR1 SGHTA and CDR2 FQGTGA. The source material, RNA transcripts, was used to amplify TCR beta CDR3 regions. TCR CDR3 regions were first amplified by RT-PCR with HTBI primers. TCRdb redid the calling of the multiplex PCR reads with MiXCR, one entry per CDR3 protein. The data show hundreds of thousands of distinct CDR3 sequences, 38% seen once.

The receptor was isolated from a man between 18 and 29 years old with Graves' hyperthyroidism. Sequenced material: blood. This chain joins TRBV7-3 and TRBJ1-1, with 7 bases fitting TRBD1. The chain's CDR3 is CASSPDRAGNTEAFF. The CDR3 region has the DNA TGTGCCAGCAGCCCCGACAGGGCTGGGAACACTGAAGCTTTCTTT.